Below are 9 T cell receptor beta chains sequenced from a single sample in a study of T-cell reconstitution after alpha-beta-depleted transplantation in children. Unique molecular identifiers were used in preparing the TCRbeta library. Each CDR3 protein is one row after TCRdb ran MiXCR on the PCR reads. The sample lists about 610,000 distinct CDR3 sequences, roughly 10% occurring once. Material: PBMCs from the stem cell graft donor, obtained from the stem cell graft. The source of these receptors is a human donor who donated a stem cell graft to a child with acute myeloid leukemia.

In this sample, this clonotype turned up once. The rearrangement joins TRBV7-3 to TRBJ2-3, with 10 bases aligning to TRBD2. The CDR3 length is 15 residues. The ends lost 8 bases at V and 6 bases at J; junction bases unmatched: 11. Germline V gene lookup returns CDR1 SGHTA and CDR2 FQGTGA. This CDR3 reads CASGEREGGADTQYF. The DNA for the CDR3 is TGTGCCAGCGGAGAGCGGGAGGGCGGCGCTGATACGCAGTATTTT.

The chain links TRBV20-1 to TRBJ2-7; D gene unclear. CDR3 size: 11 residues. In germline, CDR1 is DFQATT, CDR2 SNEGSKA (reference sequence). The V and J ends lost 5 bases and 3 bases respectively, with 8 bases between them. CDR3 nucleotide sequence: TGCAGTGCTGGGCCTTACTACGAGCAGTACTTC. It is translated as CSAGPYYEQYF.

In its sample, this clonotype was seen many times. In DNA, the CDR3 is TGTGCCAGCAGGTCACAGGGGATCGTGGCTGAAGCTTTCTTT. It codes for CASRSQGIVAEAFF. This chain links TRBV12-3 or TRBV12-4 with TRBJ1-1; 7 bases fit TRBD1. The length of the CDR3 is 14 residues. After removal of 6 bases from V and 6 bases from J, the junction contained 10 bases not matched to a gene.

This clonotype has a handful of counts. This chain links TRBV6-2 or TRBV6-3 with TRBJ2-7, with 11 bases lining up with TRBD2. Germline V gene sequence: CDR1 MNHEY, CDR2 SVGEGT. J gave up 1 base and V 7 bases, and 9 bases lay outside the gene matches. The CDR3 runs 16 residues. This CDR3 is CASTDQGTSGSYEQYF. The DNA for the CDR3 is TGTGCCAGCACCGACCAGGGGACTAGCGGATCCTACGAGCAGTACTTC.

This clonotype was seen at least ten times. This chain joins TRBV29-1 and TRBJ2-1; a possible D gene is TRBD1 (6 bases). Germline lookup yields CDR1 SQVTM and CDR2 ANQGSEA. This CDR3 region has 15 residues. V dropped 1 base and J dropped 4 bases, with 14 bases sitting between them. The CDR3 spells CSVEAPDSRYNEQFF. The CDR3 region has the DNA TGCAGCGTTGAAGCCCCGGACAGCCGATACAATGAGCAGTTCTTC.

This clonotype was counted ten times or more. This chain joins TRBV28 and TRBJ2-7; 12 bases match TRBD2. The CDR3 is made up of 14 amino acids. Germline CDR1 and CDR2: MDHEN and SYDVKM. The V segment lost 7 bases and the J segment 10 bases; nucleotides outside the gene matches: 11. CDR3: CASTDRLAGASQYF. CDR3 nucleotides: TGTGCCAGCACCGACCGACTAGCGGGAGCTAGTCAGTACTTC.

This clonotype was observed many times. The V call is TRBV12-3 or TRBV12-4, the J call TRBJ1-4; maybe TRBD1 (5 bases). The CDR3 runs to 13 residues. V was clipped by 3 bases and J by 8 bases, with 10 bases between them. The CDR3 DNA follows: TGTGCCAGCAGTTTTGGGCAGGGAGAAAAACTGTTTTTT. Translating gives CASSFGQGEKLFF.

V and J are TRBV15 and TRBJ1-1, with 9 bases identical to TRBD1. This CDR3 comprises 14 residues. Germline V CDR1 and CDR2: LNHNV, YYDKDF (reference sequence). J lost 3 bases, V lost 5 bases, and 4 bases had no gene match. The CDR3 spells CATSLQGADTEAFF. In nucleotides, the CDR3 is TGTGCCACCAGCTTACAGGGGGCGGACACTGAAGCTTTCTTT.

This clonotype has a handful of counts. V gene TRBV9 combines with J gene TRBJ1-2; D not certain. This CDR3 is built from 10 residues. Germline V CDR1 and CDR2: SGDLS, YYNGEE. The ends were cut back, 3 bases at V and 14 bases at J, with 11 bases in the middle. The CDR3 DNA follows: TGTGCCAGCAGCGCCCAGGTTCTTACCTTC. Translation gives CASSAQVLTF.